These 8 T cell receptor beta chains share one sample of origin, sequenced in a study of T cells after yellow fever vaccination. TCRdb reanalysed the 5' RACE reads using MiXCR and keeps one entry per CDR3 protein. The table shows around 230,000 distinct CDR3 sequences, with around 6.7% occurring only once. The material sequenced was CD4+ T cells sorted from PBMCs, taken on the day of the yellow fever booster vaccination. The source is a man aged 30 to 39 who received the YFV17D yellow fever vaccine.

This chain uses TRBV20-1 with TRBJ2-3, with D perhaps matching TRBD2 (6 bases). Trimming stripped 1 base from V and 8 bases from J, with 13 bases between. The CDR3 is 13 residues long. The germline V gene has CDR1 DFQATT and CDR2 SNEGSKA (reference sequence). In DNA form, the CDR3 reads TGCAGTGCTAGAGTGGGGGGAACCGGTACGCAGTATTTT. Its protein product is CSARVGGTGTQYF.

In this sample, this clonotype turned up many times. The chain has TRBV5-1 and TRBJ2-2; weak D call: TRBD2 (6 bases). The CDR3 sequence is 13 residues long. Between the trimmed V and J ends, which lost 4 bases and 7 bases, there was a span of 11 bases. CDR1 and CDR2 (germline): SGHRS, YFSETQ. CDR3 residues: CASSGGTNGELFF. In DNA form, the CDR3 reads TGCGCCAGCAGCGGGGGGACCAACGGGGAGCTGTTTTTT. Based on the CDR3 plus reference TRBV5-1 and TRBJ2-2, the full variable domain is KAGVTQTPRYLIKTRGQQVTLSCSPISGHRSVSWYQQTPGQGLQFLFEYFSETQRNKGNFPGRFSGRQFSNSRSEMNVSTLELGDSALYLCASSGGTNGELFFGEGSRLTVL.

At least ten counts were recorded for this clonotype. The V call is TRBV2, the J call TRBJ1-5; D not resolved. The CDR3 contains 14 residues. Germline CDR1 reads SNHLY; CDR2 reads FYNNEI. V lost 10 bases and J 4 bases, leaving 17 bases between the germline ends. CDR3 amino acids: CATNVMGMNQPQHF. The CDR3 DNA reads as TGTGCCACCAACGTCATGGGGATGAATCAGCCCCAGCATTTT.

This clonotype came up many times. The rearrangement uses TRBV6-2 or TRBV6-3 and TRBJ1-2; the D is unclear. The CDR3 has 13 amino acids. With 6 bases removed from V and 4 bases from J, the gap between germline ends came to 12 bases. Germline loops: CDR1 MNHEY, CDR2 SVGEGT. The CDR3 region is CASSQTTIYGYTF. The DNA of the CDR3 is TGTGCCAGCAGCCAAACGACGATCTATGGCTACACCTTC.

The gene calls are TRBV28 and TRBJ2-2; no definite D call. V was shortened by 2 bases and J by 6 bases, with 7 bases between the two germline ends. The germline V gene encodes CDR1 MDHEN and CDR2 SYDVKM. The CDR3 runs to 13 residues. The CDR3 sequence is CASSLSPPGELFF. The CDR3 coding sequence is TGTGCCAGCAGTTTAAGTCCCCCCGGGGAGCTGTTTTTT. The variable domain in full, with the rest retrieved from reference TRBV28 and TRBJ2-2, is DVKVTQSSRYLVKRTGEKVFLECVQDMDHENMFWYRQDPGLGLRLIYFSYDVKMKEKGDIPEGYSVSREKKERFSLILESASTNQTSMYLCASSLSPPGELFFGEGSRLTVL.

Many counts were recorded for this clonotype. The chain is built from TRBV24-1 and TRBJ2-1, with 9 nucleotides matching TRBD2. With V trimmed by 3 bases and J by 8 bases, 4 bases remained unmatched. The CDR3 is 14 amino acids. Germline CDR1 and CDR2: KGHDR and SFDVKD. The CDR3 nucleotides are TGTGCCACCAGTGATAGCGGGAGGATACATGAGCAGTTCTTC. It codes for CATSDSGRIHEQFF.

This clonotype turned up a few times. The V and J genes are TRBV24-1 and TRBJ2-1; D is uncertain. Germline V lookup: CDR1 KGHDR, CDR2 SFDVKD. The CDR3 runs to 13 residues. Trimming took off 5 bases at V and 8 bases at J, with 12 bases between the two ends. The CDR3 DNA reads TGTGCCACCAGTGTAGGGCTTAGGGATGAGCAGTTCTTC. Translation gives CATSVGLRDEQFF.

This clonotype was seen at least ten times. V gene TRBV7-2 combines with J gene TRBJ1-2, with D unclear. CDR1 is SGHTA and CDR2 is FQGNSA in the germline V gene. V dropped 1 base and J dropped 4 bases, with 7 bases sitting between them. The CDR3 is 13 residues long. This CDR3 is CASSLEGAYGYTF. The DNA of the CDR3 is TGTGCCAGCAGCTTAGAGGGAGCCTATGGCTACACCTTC.